These T cell receptor beta chains were read from a single sample in a study of T cell clonotyping in hematopoietic cell transplantation. The protocol was immunoSEQ multiplex PCR, while the TCRdb copy is restricted to in-frame clones and leaves out a portion. This sample carries around 1,200 clones, about half of them seen once, and the ten largest clones take around 24%. The specimen comprised PBMCs, sampled 180 days after allogeneic stem cell transplant. Receptors originate from a male patient in his fifties or sixties who had an allogeneic stem cell transplant from an unrelated donor, so T cells may come from the graft donor. Some clones in this sample may be carry-over from other donors' samples. CDR3s include the opening cysteine and the closing phenylalanine or tryptophan. D genes are given only for firm matches. Expanded clones get a size class; other rows say once, few or many, or leave the size out.

TRBV9	TRBD1	TRBJ2-2	few	TGTGCCAGCAGGCAGGGGGCATCCGGGGAGCTGTTTTTT	CASRQGASGELFF
TRBV2	TRBD2	TRBJ2-3	few	TGTGCCAGCAGTGAAGCGGGGGAGGGGTCCACAGATACGCAGTATTTT	CASSEAGEGSTDTQYF
TRBV7-2	-	TRBJ2-5	-	TGTGCCAGCAGCTTGGCAGCAGAGACCCAGTACTTC	CASSLAAETQYF
TRBV5-5	TRBD2	TRBJ2-2	-	TGTGCCAGCAGCTTGGGACTAGCGGGGGGGACCAACACCGGGGAGCTGTTTTTT	CASSLGLAGGTNTGELFF
TRBV5-1	-	TRBJ2-3	-	TGCGCCAGCAGCTTGGGGCACCCGCCTAGCACAGATACGCAGTATTTT	CASSLGHPPSTDTQYF
TRBV9	-	TRBJ2-7	-	TGTGCCAGCAGCGTACGCGGGACTTCCTCCTACGAGCAGTACTTC	CASSVRGTSSYEQYF
TRBV30	TRBD1	TRBJ2-7	-	TGTGCCTGGAGTCCGGGACAGGGAATAACCTACGAGCAGTACTTC	CAWSPGQGITYEQYF
TRBV9	-	TRBJ2-6	-	TGTGCCAGCAGCCTTCGCGTTACTGGGGCCAACGTCCTGACTTTC	CASSLRVTGANVLTF
TRBV30	TRBD1	TRBJ1-2	-	TGTGCCTGGAAAGACAGGGGAGACTATGGCTACACCTTC	CAWKDRGDYGYTF
TRBV9	-	TRBJ2-3	few	TGTGCCAGCAGCGTAGAGCAGGGGAGGACAGATACGCAGTATTTT	CASSVEQGRTDTQYF
TRBV5-1	-	TRBJ2-1	-	TGCGCCAGCACAGCTTTCGAGAGGGATGAGCAGTTCTTC	CASTAFERDEQFF
TRBV19	-	TRBJ2-7	-	TGTGCCAGTAGCCTCTTTGTGGGGGGAGACGAGCAGTACTTC	CASSLFVGGDEQYF
TRBV29-1	-	TRBJ2-1	once	TGCAGCGTTGAAGACGGCCTGCGGTACAATGAGCAGTTCTTC	CSVEDGLRYNEQFF
TRBV2	-	TRBJ2-1	-	TGTGCCAGCAGTGTCTGGGCAGGTTCCTACAATGAGCAGTTCTTC	CASSVWAGSYNEQFF
TRBV7-9	-	TRBJ2-2	-	TGTGCCAGCAGCTTAAGGCACCGGCAAGGCGAGCTGTTTTTT	CASSLRHRQGELFF
TRBV4-1	-	TRBJ1-5	-	TGCGCCAGCAGCCAGGAGGTGGGACTCAATCAGCCCCAGCATTTT	CASSQEVGLNQPQHF
TRBV19	TRBD2	TRBJ2-1	few	TGTGCCAGTAGTCGCTCTAGCGGCCACAATGAGCAGTTCTTC	CASSRSSGHNEQFF
TRBV27	-	TRBJ2-3	few	TGTGCCAGCAGTTTCGGGGGATCAACAGATACGCAGTATTTT	CASSFGGSTDTQYF
TRBV2	-	TRBJ2-5	-	TGTGCCAGCAGTGAAGCCGCTGTAGGGTTGGAGACCCAGTACTTC	CASSEAAVGLETQYF
TRBV7-3	TRBD2	TRBJ2-7	-	TGTGCCAGCAGCTTTGGGGGGGGCTACGAGCAGTACTTC	CASSFGGGYEQYF
TRBV30	-	TRBJ1-2	-	TGTGCCTGGAGTGTAAGCTTGGTGAGGTTTGGCTACACCTTC	CAWSVSLVRFGYTF
TRBV29-1	TRBD2	TRBJ2-1	-	TGCAGCGTTGAGCCCAGCGGGAGGTTCGGGGACAATGAGCAGTTCTTC	CSVEPSGRFGDNEQFF
TRBV30	-	TRBJ1-1	-	TGTGCCTGGAGAGGAGGGCACAACACTGAAGCTTTCTTT	CAWRGGHNTEAFF
TRBV5-6	-	TRBJ2-1	-	TGTGCCAGCACCCTGGAGAGTGAGCAGTTCTTC	CASTLESEQFF
TRBV9	TRBD1	TRBJ1-2	-	TGTGCCAGCAGCCAGGGGGGTATTCGTGTAAGCGGCTACACCTTC	CASSQGGIRVSGYTF
TRBV9	-	TRBJ1-1	-	TGTGCCAGCAGCGTAGGACAGTTCGCTGAAGCTTTCTTT	CASSVGQFAEAFF
TRBV9	-	TRBJ1-1	few	TGTGCCAGCAGCCCACAGGACAGCGAAGCTTTCTTT	CASSPQDSEAFF
TRBV5-1	-	TRBJ2-5	-	TGCGCCAGCAGCTTGGGCGTTTTGGGCCAGTACTTC	CASSLGVLGQYF
TRBV27	TRBD1	TRBJ2-7	few	TGTGCCAGCACCCCAGTGGGGGGACAGGGTGTCTACGAGCAGTACTTC	CASTPVGGQGVYEQYF
TRBV7-2	-	TRBJ1-5	-	TGTGCCAGCAGCTTGAAGTTCCTGGGGGGCACTAGCAATCAGCCCCAGCATTTT	CASSLKFLGGTSNQPQHF
TRBV27	-	TRBJ1-3	few	TGTGCCAGCAGTTTATCGTCGCGAGCACATGGGGGCGAAAACACCATATATTTT	CASSLSSRAHGGENTIYF
TRBV30	-	TRBJ1-1	large	TGTGCCTGGAGTGTTCTGGCTGAAGCTTTCTTT	CAWSVLAEAFF
TRBV5-1	TRBD2	TRBJ2-1	few	TGCGCCAGCAGCTTGACTAGCGGGGGGAATGAGCAGTTCTTC	CASSLTSGGNEQFF
TRBV25-1	-	TRBJ2-7	large	TGTGCCAGCAGCCCCCAGGGTTCCGACGAGCAGTACTTC	CASSPQGSDEQYF
TRBV4-1	-	TRBJ2-7	-	TGCGCCAGCAGCCAAGGGCAGGGCCCTACCTACGAGCAGTACTTC	CASSQGQGPTYEQYF
TRBV6-1	-	TRBJ2-5	-	TGTGCCAGCAGCACAGGGGAGACCCAGTACTTC	CASSTGETQYF
TRBV30	TRBD2	TRBJ2-2	-	TGTGCCTGGAGAGATACGCGCCTAGCGGTTGCGAACACCGGGGAGCTGTTTTTT	CAWRDTRLAVANTGELFF
TRBV30	-	TRBJ1-2	-	TGTGCCTGGAGTGTATCTCCGGAAGCTGGCTACACCTTC	CAWSVSPEAGYTF
TRBV9	-	TRBJ1-3	-	TGTGCCAGCAGCGTAGCATCGGGGATTGCTGGAAACACCATATATTTT	CASSVASGIAGNTIYF
TRBV5-1	-	TRBJ1-5	few	TGCGCCAGCAGCTTGGACAGTTATACTAGCAATCAGCCCCAGCATTTT	CASSLDSYTSNQPQHF